This TCR beta chain derives from a study of T-cell reconstitution after alpha-beta-depleted transplantation in children. The CDR3 has 12 amino acids. Germline assignment: CDR1 SGHRS and CDR2 YFSETQ. The V end lost 8 bases, the J end lost 4 bases, and 10 bases lay between the germline ends. Preparing the TCRbeta library involved the use of unique molecular identifiers. One entry per CDR3 protein, called by TCRdb with MiXCR from the PCR reads. The table has roughly 590,000 distinct CDR3 sequences, approximately 15% seen once; the top ten hold under 1.2%. This clonotype was obtained from a human donor who donated a stem cell graft to a child with acute myeloid leukemia. The sequencing used PBMCs from the stem cell graft donor, collected from the stem cell graft. The V gene is TRBV5-1, the J gene TRBJ2-1; the D gene is possibly TRBD2 (5 bases). This chain's CDR3 is CARPRGYNEQFF. CDR3 nucleotide sequence: TGCGCCAGACCCCGGGGTTACAATGAGCAGTTCTTC.